The clone carrying this T cell receptor (beta chain) was seen only a few times. Its antigen is not known. PCR was performed using 60 Vbeta and 13 Jbeta primers. In the study's own analysis: Unique TCR beta chains totaled about 78 million in a later count, with approximately 11 million of them shared. Some clones are missing from TCRdb's copy, which holds only in-frame ones; the method was immunoSEQ multiplex PCR. From that table come the V and J calls and clone size; the DNA was used to work out D and trimming. There are 100,000 to 150,000 clones in the sample; about 74% occur only once, and around 4% lies in the top ten. This entry is derived from a study of cytomegalovirus exposure and HLA in healthy donors. CDR1 is MDHEN, CDR2 SYDVKM, per germline. This CDR3 is built from 15 residues. V shed 6 bases and J 2 bases; nucleotides not matched to a gene: 9. General study points: Per a prior analysis, the majority of TCR beta V segments were productive roughly 87% or roughly 30% of the time.

Source material: PBMCs. The sequence derives from a woman between 45 and 60 years old in good health and CMV-seropositive. The chain recombines TRBV28 with TRBJ1-1; 7 nucleotides agree with TRBD1. CDR3 amino acids: CASSPTRQGNTEAFF. DNA of the CDR3: TGTGCCAGCAGCCCGACCCGACAGGGTAACACTGAAGCTTTCTTT.